Described below is a single TCR beta chain sequence and its context. Its cognate antigen is unknown. The data were taken from a study of T cell responses to AZD1222 COVID-19 vaccine. Regarding the study as a whole: Spike-specific TCR breadth and depth were elevated following two AZD1222 doses. Nearly half of spike-specific TCRs reportedly target variant regions that are unmutated in the B.1.351 and B.1.1.7 variants. Clonal diversity may have been underestimated in mostly white British donors.

Here immunoSEQ multiplex PCR was the method, and the copy in TCRdb shows in-frame clones only, minus some. The sample comprises about 27,000 clones, around 93% of which are singletons, and approximately 8.1% rests with the top ten. The germline V and J ends were trimmed by 3 bases and 7 bases, with 15 bases remaining between them. The V gene's germline CDR1 is MNHEY and CDR2 SVGEGT. This CDR3 has 14 residues. Sample: peripheral blood, taken 28 days after the second AZD1222 dose. The chain combines TRBV6-2 or TRBV6-3 with TRBJ2-5; D unresolved. The clonotype originates from an adult who received the AZD1222 COVID-19 vaccine. The DNA for the CDR3 is TGTGCCAGCAGTTATGGTGGCGCTACCCCGACCCAGTACTTC. Its translation: CASSYGGATPTQYF.